A selection of T cell receptor beta chains follows, all from one sample in a study of blood T cells in healthy people across ages. TCRdb reprocessed the 5' RACE reads with MiXCR, giving one entry per CDR3 protein. Among hundreds of thousands of distinct CDR3 sequences listed, roughly 25% were seen once. Separately, the same data were catalogued under a study of T cells of mothers and their children.

What was sequenced was blood. All receptors come from a boy younger than 18 in good health. Each CDR3 is given with its conserved first and last residue. Each record gives: CDR3 DNA, CDR3 protein, D gene, V gene, J gene, clone size. D genes are given only for firm matches. Clone size, where shown, is once, few, many, or a class for clones that have expanded.

TGTGCCAGCAGTTCTACACCCCCTCGAGGGCTTGGTAGAGAGACCCAGTACTTC	CASSSTPPRGLGRETQYF	-	TRBV27	TRBJ2-5	-
TGTGCCAGCAGTTTATTCGGGCTAGCGGGAGCTCACTCCTACGAGCAGTACTTC	CASSLFGLAGAHSYEQYF	TRBD2	TRBV28	TRBJ2-7	-
TGTGCCAGCTGGGTTGATAAAAGTACCGAGCAGTACTTC	CASWVDKSTEQYF	-	TRBV28	TRBJ2-7	-
TGTGCCATCACTGGGGGCTACACCGGGGAACTGTTTTTT	CAITGGYTGELFF	-	TRBV10-3	TRBJ2-2	-
TGCGCCAGCAGCATTCCAGGGGGGGGAACTGAAGCTTTCTTT	CASSIPGGGTEAFF	TRBD1	TRBV5-1	TRBJ1-1	-
TGTGCCAGCGGGACGGAATCCTACGAGCAGTACTTC	CASGTESYEQYF	-	TRBV7-9	TRBJ2-7	few
TGTGCCAGTAGTATGCCTAGCGGGAGGTACAATGAGCAGTTCTTC	CASSMPSGRYNEQFF	TRBD2	TRBV19	TRBJ2-1	-
TGCAGCGTTGAAGGGGCAGGGAGCTCCTACGAGCAGTACTTC	CSVEGAGSSYEQYF	-	TRBV29-1	TRBJ2-7	few
TGTGCCAGCAGCTTAATGGGGGGGAGCACAGATACGCAGTATTTT	CASSLMGGSTDTQYF	TRBD2	TRBV7-3	TRBJ2-3	many
TGTGCCAGCAGTGTGGGACTAGCGGGGAACTACGAGCAGTACTTC	CASSVGLAGNYEQYF	TRBD2	TRBV27	TRBJ2-7	few
TGCGCCAGCAAAGGGACAGCCTACAATGAGCAGTTCTTC	CASKGTAYNEQFF	TRBD1	TRBV5-1	TRBJ2-1	-
TGCGCCAGCAGCCAAGGCTCCGTCAGCCGGTGGTACAATGAGCAGTTCTTC	CASSQGSVSRWYNEQFF	-	TRBV4-1	TRBJ2-1	-
TGTGCCAGCAGCTCTAGACTAGCCGACAACACCGGGGAGCTGTTTTTT	CASSSRLADNTGELFF	TRBD2	TRBV7-6	TRBJ2-2	few
TGCGCCAGCAGCCAAATAGTGACAGGGGAGTTTGCCTATGGCTACACCTTC	CASSQIVTGEFAYGYTF	TRBD1	TRBV4-1	TRBJ1-2	-
TGTGCCAGCACCCTCAGGGAGACTGAAGCTTTCTTT	CASTLRETEAFF	-	TRBV12-3/TRBV12-4	TRBJ1-1	-
TGTGCCAGCAGCCTGAGTCTAGATGGCAATGAGCAGTTCTTC	CASSLSLDGNEQFF	-	TRBV7-9	TRBJ2-1	-
TGTGCCAGCAGCCCAAGAGATGGCGGAAGAGCCGGGGAGACCCAGTACTTC	CASSPRDGGRAGETQYF	-	TRBV3-1	TRBJ2-5	few
TGTGCCAGCAGTCCAACACTAGCAGGACAAGAGACCCAGTACTTC	CASSPTLAGQETQYF	-	TRBV7-9	TRBJ2-5	-
TGTGCCAGCTCACCATCCGCGGACTATGGCTACACCTTC	CASSPSADYGYTF	-	TRBV18	TRBJ1-2	-
TGCGCCAGCAGCTTGGTTCTAGGCGAGGGAAAGACCCAGTACTTC	CASSLVLGEGKTQYF	-	TRBV5-1	TRBJ2-5	few
TGTGCCATCAGTGAGTACGGACTAGCGGGGAACCAAGAGACCCAGTACTTC	CAISEYGLAGNQETQYF	TRBD2	TRBV10-3	TRBJ2-5	few
TGCAGCGTTGAGCTGGGCCAGGGAAACATTCAGTACTTC	CSVELGQGNIQYF	-	TRBV29-1	TRBJ2-4	many
TGCGCCAGCAGCCAAGATCGGATAGCTAACTATGGCTACACCTTC	CASSQDRIANYGYTF	-	TRBV4-1	TRBJ1-2	-
TGCGCCAGCAGCCAAATAGGGGGGGCAGGGGAGCTGTTTTTT	CASSQIGGAGELFF	-	TRBV4-1	TRBJ2-2	many
TGTGCCAGCAGCTTAGGCAGGGAGTCCTACGAGCAGTACTTC	CASSLGRESYEQYF	-	TRBV7-2	TRBJ2-7	-
TGTGCCTCGGCAGACCCAACCCACGAGCAGTACTTC	CASADPTHEQYF	-	TRBV7-2	TRBJ2-7	-
TGCGCCAGCAGAGCCGGGGCCGAAGAGACCCAGTACTTC	CASRAGAEETQYF	-	TRBV4-1	TRBJ2-5	few
TGCGCCAGCAGCTTGTACGGGGCCCCCTACAATGAGCAGTTCTTC	CASSLYGAPYNEQFF	-	TRBV5-1	TRBJ2-1	-
TGCAGCGTTGAGTCCGGACCGGGAGACCCCACAGATACGCAGTATTTT	CSVESGPGDPTDTQYF	-	TRBV29-1	TRBJ2-3	-
TGTGCCCGCAGTTTGACCCTCGCCCTTCGACAGAGACTCTCCTACGAGCAGTACTTC	CARSLTLALRQRLSYEQYF	-	TRBV28	TRBJ2-7	-
TGTGCCAGCAGGGGGACACTACAGTCCTACGAGCAGTACTTC	CASRGTLQSYEQYF	-	TRBV28	TRBJ2-7	-
TGTGCCAGCAGCTCCCAAGGGGTCTACAATGAGCAGTTCTTC	CASSSQGVYNEQFF	-	TRBV7-2	TRBJ2-1	-
TGTGCCAGCAGCCACGGACTAGCGGGGGTAAGCGAGCAGTACTTC	CASSHGLAGVSEQYF	TRBD2	TRBV4-2	TRBJ2-7	few
TGTGCCAGCAGTCCTGTCTTGGGCCCTACCTACGAGCAGTACTTC	CASSPVLGPTYEQYF	-	TRBV12-3/TRBV12-4	TRBJ2-7	few
TGTGCCAGCAGTCACATAGTTCGGGAAGTCTACGAGCAGTACTTC	CASSHIVREVYEQYF	-	TRBV28	TRBJ2-7	few
TGCGCCAGCAGCCAAGAGGCTAGCGGGGGGGCCCAGTACTTC	CASSQEASGGAQYF	TRBD2	TRBV4-3	TRBJ2-5	-